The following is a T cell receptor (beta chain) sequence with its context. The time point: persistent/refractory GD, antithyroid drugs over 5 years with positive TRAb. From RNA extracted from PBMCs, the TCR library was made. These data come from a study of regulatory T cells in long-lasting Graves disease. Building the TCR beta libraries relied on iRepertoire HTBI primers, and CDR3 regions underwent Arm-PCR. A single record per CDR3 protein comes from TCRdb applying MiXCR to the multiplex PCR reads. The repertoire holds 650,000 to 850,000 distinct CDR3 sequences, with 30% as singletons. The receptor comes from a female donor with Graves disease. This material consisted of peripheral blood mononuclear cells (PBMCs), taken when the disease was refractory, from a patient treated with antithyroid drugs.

Here the CDR3 DNA reads TGTGCCAGCAGTTGGGGGATTGAGCAGTTCTTC. Encoded protein: CASSWGIEQFF. This sequence joins TRBV2 and TRBJ2-1, with D perhaps being TRBD1 or TRBD2 (5 bases each). The CDR3 is made up of 11 amino acids. Germline loops: CDR1 SNHLY, CDR2 FYNNEI. V was clipped by 5 bases and J by 9 bases, with 8 bases between them. The variable domain in full, completed from reference TRBV2 and TRBJ2-1, reads EPEVTQTPSHQVTQMGQEVILRCVPISNHLYFYWYRQILGQKVEFLVSFYNNEISEKSEIFDDQFSVERPDGSNFTLKIRSTKLEDSAMYFCASSWGIEQFFGPGTRLTVL.